The 26 T cell receptor beta chains in this list originate from one sample, sequenced in a study of cytomegalovirus exposure and HLA in healthy donors (TCRdb year 2017). Receptors were amplified or captured by the immunoSEQ multiplex PCR assay. A mixture of 60 forward primers for TCR Vbeta segments and 13 reverse primers for TCR Jbeta segments was used in the multiplex PCR. Here the immuneACCESS table is served through TCRdb, limited to in-frame sequences with V and J called. Missing clones are a known gap in these copies; in checked studies unresolved V genes cover under half, and the rest lacks a known reason. For this sample the table gives 95,000 to 150,000 clones, of which about three quarters were detected only once. Around 4% of the sample goes to the ten largest clones. Sequences were obtained from PBMCs. The receptors were gathered from a man aged 25-45 years in good health and CMV-seronegative.

The DNA for the CDR3 is TGTGCCAGCAGTACACTCCGGACTAGCGGGGTCTACGAGCAGTACTTC. Protein sequence: CASSTLRTSGVYEQYF. The chain carries TRBV6-6 and TRBJ2-7; 12 bases fit TRBD2. The CDR3 loop spans 16 amino acids. V shed 5 bases and J 3 bases; nucleotides not matched to a gene: 8. Germline V gene lookup returns CDR1 MNHNY and CDR2 SVGAGI (reference sequence).

Here the CDR3 DNA reads TGTGCCAGCAGTGAAGTCCAGGCCCAGAGAGTTGCGTTCTTT. Protein sequence: CASSEVQAQRVAFF. The chain links TRBV2 to TRBJ1-1; D unresolved. Germline CDR1 reads SNHLY; CDR2 reads FYNNEI. V was clipped by 1 base and J by 14 bases, with 20 bases between them. The CDR3 is 14 amino acids.

The chain employs TRBV19 and TRBJ2-1, with 9 positions matching TRBD2. Losses at the gene ends were 6 bases for V and 4 bases for J; bases not matched to a gene: 7. The germline V gene encodes CDR1 LNHDA and CDR2 SQIVND (reference sequence). The CDR3 runs 15 residues. The CDR3 loop is CASREVAGDYNEQFF. The CDR3 bases are TGTGCCAGTAGGGAAGTAGCGGGGGATTACAATGAGCAGTTCTTC.

The V and J genes are TRBV6-1 and TRBJ2-5; 12 bases align to TRBD1. CDR3 size: 16 residues. The germline V gene has CDR1 MNHNS and CDR2 SASEGT. The J segment lost 6 bases and the V segment lost 3 bases, leaving 8 bases of the junction unmatched. CDR3 DNA: TGTGCCAGCAGTGATGGGACAGGGGGCCTCGGGCAGACCCAGTACTTC. Its protein is CASSDGTGGLGQTQYF.

The chain employs TRBV28 and TRBJ2-7; tentative D call: TRBD1 (5 bases). CDR3 length: 14 amino acids. Germline CDR1 and CDR2: MDHEN and SYDVKM. Trimming removed 3 bases from V and 2 bases from J, with 11 bases in between. The chain's CDR3 is CASSLSQGTYEQYF. CDR3 coding DNA: TGTGCCAGCAGTTTGTCTCAGGGAACCTACGAGCAGTACTTC.

The chain carries TRBV9 and TRBJ1-4; possibly TRBD1 for D (5 bases). The CDR3 totals 16 residues. Germline V CDR1 and CDR2: SGDLS, YYNGEE. V lost 4 bases to trimming and J lost 7 bases, with 20 bases between them. The CDR3: CASSPDPRGAGEKLFF. CDR3 DNA: TGTGCCAGCAGCCCCGACCCTCGCGGGGCGGGTGAAAAACTGTTTTTT.

This clone was seen more than once but under ten times. The chain couples TRBV7-2 to TRBJ2-1; 11 bases align to TRBD1. CDR1 is SGHTA and CDR2 is FQGNSA in the germline V gene. J lost 7 bases, V lost 6 bases, and 14 bases had no gene match. The CDR3 length is 17 residues. CDR3 nucleotides: TGTGCCAGCAGAAGAGCCCCCGGACAGGGGGCTTCAAATGAGCAGTTCTTC. Amino acids: CASRRAPGQGASNEQFF.

The chain links TRBV7-8 to TRBJ2-7; no firm D call. This CDR3 spans 14 amino acids. CDR1 and CDR2 from the germline V gene are SGHVS and FQNEAQ. V lost 10 bases and J 3 bases, leaving 19 bases between the germline ends. In DNA form, the CDR3 reads TGTGCCACCCTACCAGACACGGTGTACTACGAGCAGTACTTC. It codes for CATLPDTVYYEQYF. The complete variable domain, with remaining parts taken from reference TRBV7-8 and TRBJ2-7, reads GAGVSQSPRYKVAKRGQDVALRCDPISGHVSLFWYQQALGQGPEFLTYFQNEAQLDKSGLPSDRFFAERPEGSVSTLKIQRTQQEDSAVYLCATLPDTVYYEQYFGPGTRLTVT.

The chain employs TRBV6-1 and TRBJ2-7; D might be TRBD1 (6 bases). This CDR3 has 15 amino acids. Per germline, CDR1 MNHNS and CDR2 SASEGT. V gave up 7 bases and J gave up 2 bases, with 18 bases separating them. CDR3 loop: CASTMTGVNTYEQYF. In DNA, the CDR3 is TGTGCCAGCACTATGACAGGAGTCAACACCTACGAGCAGTACTTC.

J is TRBJ1-6 and V is TRBV5-4, with 7 positions matching TRBD1. Germline loops: CDR1 SGHNT, CDR2 YYREEE (reference sequence). This CDR3 has 15 residues. V trimming: 4 bases; J trimming: 7 bases; junction bases outside the gene matches: 8. The CDR3 loop reads CASSPGTAQNSPLHF. The CDR3 DNA reads as TGTGCCAGCAGCCCCGGGACAGCTCAAAATTCACCCCTCCACTTT.

The chain is built from TRBV5-1 and TRBJ2-2; 15 positions match TRBD2. CDR1 SGHRS and CDR2 YFSETQ come from the germline V gene. CDR3 length: 18 residues. V dropped 2 bases and J dropped 7; count of bases not matched to a gene: 9. The CDR3 nucleotides are TGCGCCAGCAGCTTACAAGGGACTAGCGGGGGGACTATCGGGGAGCTGTTTTTT. Encoded protein: CASSLQGTSGGTIGELFF. The full variable domain, rest sourced from reference TRBV5-1 and TRBJ2-2, is KAGVTQTPRYLIKTRGQQVTLSCSPISGHRSVSWYQQTPGQGLQFLFEYFSETQRNKGNFPGRFSGRQFSNSRSEMNVSTLELGDSALYLCASSLQGTSGGTIGELFFGEGSRLTVL.

The chain employs TRBV4-2 and TRBJ2-7; TRBD2 aligns across 11 bases. V dropped 0 bases and J dropped 2; count of bases not matched to a gene: 6. This CDR3 is 17 amino acids long. Germline CDR1 LGHNA, CDR2 YNFKEQ. CDR3 bases: TGTGCCAGCAGCCAAGAAGCTAGCGGGGGGCAGACCTACGAGCAGTACTTC. It encodes CASSQEASGGQTYEQYF.

The sample holds a few counts of this clone. The chain employs TRBV5-4 and TRBJ2-2, with TRBD2 matching 10 bases. There are 15 residues in the CDR3. After removal of 1 base from V and 5 bases from J, the junction contained 2 bases not matched to a gene. Germline assignment: CDR1 SGHNT and CDR2 YYREEE (reference sequence). CDR3 bases: TGTGCCAGCAGCTTGACTAGCGGGGCTACCGGGGAGCTGTTTTTT. It encodes CASSLTSGATGELFF.

The table lists this clone with a few counts. The chain is built from TRBV27 and TRBJ2-3, with D tentatively TRBD2 (5 bases). V was trimmed by 5 bases and J by 1 base, leaving 7 bases between them. The CDR3 is 13 residues long. The V gene's germline CDR1 is MNHEY and CDR2 SMNVEV (reference sequence). In DNA, the CDR3 is TGTGCCAGCAGTCCACTAGGCACAGATACGCAGTATTTT. Residues: CASSPLGTDTQYF.

The rearrangement links TRBV10-3 to TRBJ2-7; D perhaps matches TRBD1 (6 bases). CDR3 size: 13 residues. The germline V and J ends were trimmed by 6 bases and 0 bases, with 9 bases remaining between them. CDR1 is ENHRY and CDR2 is SYGVKD in the germline V gene. The CDR3 sequence: CAISRQDSYEQYF. The CDR3 nucleotides are TGTGCCATCAGCCGACAGGACTCCTACGAGCAGTACTTC.

The rearrangement uses TRBV27 and TRBJ1-1, with D maybe TRBD1 (5 bases). The germline V and J ends were trimmed by 1 base and 3 bases, with 9 bases remaining between them. The CDR3 loop spans 14 amino acids. Germline V lookup: CDR1 MNHEY, CDR2 SMNVEV (reference sequence). CDR3 bases: TGTGCCAGCAGTTTATTAGGCAGGGACACTGAAGCTTTCTTT. This sequence encodes CASSLLGRDTEAFF.

The V gene is TRBV28, the J gene TRBJ1-5; no reliable D call. The ends were cut back, 5 bases at V and 6 bases at J, with 8 bases in the middle. Germline CDR1 and CDR2: MDHEN and SYDVKM. CDR3 length: 12 amino acids. Here the CDR3 reads CASSTRVQPQHF. CDR3 DNA: TGTGCCAGCAGTACTAGGGTTCAGCCCCAGCATTTT.

In its sample, this clone was seen a few times. This rearrangement joins TRBV9 to TRBJ2-5; 9 nucleotides line up with TRBD2. CDR3 size: 16 residues. The germline V gene encodes CDR1 SGDLS and CDR2 YYNGEE. The J segment lost 4 bases and the V segment lost 4 bases, leaving 11 bases of the junction unmatched. CDR3 bases: TGTGCCAGCAGCCTACGGGGGCGGGGGGGTAGAGAGACCCAGTACTTC. Its translation is CASSLRGRGGRETQYF.

J is TRBJ2-2 and V is TRBV4-3, with 10 bases matching TRBD2. The CDR3 extends over 17 amino acids. V lost 2 bases and J lost 6; bases outside the gene matches: 9. Germline V gene lookup returns CDR1 LGHNA and CDR2 YSLEER. CDR3 sequence: CASSQFRSGGAAGELFF. The CDR3 region has the DNA TGCGCCAGCAGCCAATTTAGGAGCGGGGGGGCCGCCGGGGAGCTGTTTTTT.

The chain uses TRBV5-1 and TRBJ1-3; no reliable D call. Germline CDR1 and CDR2: SGHRS and YFSETQ. V gave up 2 bases and J gave up 4 bases, with 10 bases separating them. The CDR3 sequence is 14 residues long. DNA of the CDR3: TGCGCCAGCAGCTTCACGGGGTACGGAAACACCATATATTTT. Translating gives CASSFTGYGNTIYF.

The chain employs TRBV28 and TRBJ1-6; 9 bases fit TRBD1. Trimming at V came to 3 bases and at J to 9 bases, leaving 6 bases not matched to a gene. The CDR3 runs 15 residues. CDR1 and CDR2 from the germline V gene are MDHEN and SYDVKM. The CDR3 DNA reads as TGTGCCAGCAGTTTCCGACAGGGGGTTTCTTCACCCCTCCACTTT. Its protein is CASSFRQGVSSPLHF.

For the CDR3, the DNA is TGCGCCAGCAGCTTGATGACAGCTCCCTACAATGAGCAGTTCTTC. As protein: CASSLMTAPYNEQFF. This sequence joins TRBV5-1 and TRBJ2-1; possible D gene TRBD1, 5 bases. In germline, CDR1 is SGHRS, CDR2 YFSETQ. Trimming pared 1 base from V and 2 bases from J, leaving 10 bases between. CDR3 length: 15 amino acids.

V is TRBV10-1 and J is TRBJ2-3; 9 nucleotides agree with TRBD1. Trimming cost V 10 bases and J 4 bases; bases outside gene matches: 12. Germline V CDR1 and CDR2: WNHNN, SYGVQD (reference sequence). The CDR3 has 15 amino acids. The CDR3, as DNA: TGCGCCATTTTAACCGGGACAGGGAGTCCAGATACGCAGTATTTT. Protein sequence: CAILTGTGSPDTQYF.

This chain connects TRBV19 to TRBJ1-1; 12 bases map to TRBD1. The germline CDR1 and CDR2 sequences are LNHDA and SQIVND (reference sequence). Trimming removed 0 bases from V and 5 bases from J; junction bases left unmatched: 1. This CDR3 is 15 amino acids long. The chain's CDR3 is CASSIEGQGATEAFF. The CDR3 DNA follows: TGTGCCAGTAGTATAGAGGGACAGGGGGCGACTGAAGCTTTCTTT.

The chain has TRBV10-1 and TRBJ2-5, with TRBD1 matching over 10 bases. The assigned J gene may be wrong: the sequence end matches TRBJ2-7 better. This CDR3 is 13 amino acids long. CDR1 and CDR2 (germline): WNHNN, SYGVQD (reference sequence). The DNA of the CDR3 is TGCGCCAGCCCCGGGACAGGGGCCTACGAGCAGTACTTC. Residues: CASPGTGAYEQYF.

This chain joins TRBV15 and TRBJ1-6, with D maybe TRBD1 (5 bases). The ends were cut back, 2 bases at V and 9 bases at J, with 8 bases in the middle. CDR1 and CDR2 from the germline V gene are LNHNV and YYDKDF (reference sequence). The CDR3 is made up of 13 amino acids. The CDR3 DNA is TGTGCCACCAGCAGACAGGGTTCTTCACCCCTCCACTTT. This gives the protein CATSRQGSSPLHF.